The source of this T cell receptor beta chain is a study of identical twins. Study-wide results and limits: In beta out-of-frame sequences, the excess sharing between twins was weaker. Low generation probability was overrepresented in out-of-frame alpha sequences shared by twins. Models underestimated TCR alpha sharing (out-of-frame) in monozygotic twins.

The CDR3 loop spans 15 amino acids. Germline V lookup: CDR1 MDHEN, CDR2 SYDVKM. TCRdb re-called the 5' RACE reads through MiXCR, storing one row per CDR3 protein. Of 700,000 to 950,000 distinct CDR3 sequences listed, 9% to 15% are singletons. This clonotype has a single count. What it binds is unknown. A read error may account for a junction end that differs from germline. These sequences were also reported in another study, on yellow fever vaccine responses in identical twins.

The chain combines TRBV28 with TRBJ2-1; 7 positions agree with TRBD2. The sequence was obtained from a woman aged 18-35 years in good health. Sequencing was done on a sample of PBMCs. CDR3 residues: CASSFGLAAYNEQLF. The CDR3 DNA reads as TGTGCCAGCAGTTTTGGTCTAGCGGCCTACAATGAGCAGCTCTTC. Together with reference TRBV28 and TRBJ2-1, the CDR3 gives the full variable domain: DVKVTQSSRYLVKRTGEKVFLECVQDMDHENMFWYRQDPGLGLRLIYFSYDVKMKEKGDIPEGYSVSREKKERFSLILESASTNQTSMYLCASSFGLAAYNEQLFGPGTRLTVL.